The 11 T cell receptor beta chains given below trace back to one sample, sequenced in a study of early T cells in non-severe SARS-CoV-2 infection. TCRdb re-derived calls from the 5' RACE reads in MiXCR, one entry per CDR3 protein. Here the sample spans under 60,000 distinct CDR3 sequences, 5.6% being singletons. Sequenced material: whole blood. These TCRs come from an adult who was a healthcare worker with PCR-confirmed SARS-CoV-2 infection or an uninfected control (not recorded which).

As concerns this clonotype: A much larger clonotype is one base distant, so this may be a read error. As the CDR3 is not closed by the conserved phenylalanine or tryptophan, this likely results from a read error. Because the CDR3's place on the DNA is in doubt, the DNA is left out and the CDR3 is given as listed by TCRdb. The V gene is TRBV12-3 or TRBV12-4, the J gene TRBJ2-1; TRBD1 is the table's D call and was not checked against the DNA. The CDR3 totals 14 residues, both ends included. The CDR3 spells CASSLEGGRPRPFL.

This clonotype came up many times. The chain recombines TRBV18 with TRBJ2-1; a possible D gene is TRBD1 (5 bases). V was pared by 3 bases and J by 3 bases, with 9 bases between. Germline values: CDR1 KGHSH, CDR2 LQKENI. CDR3 length equals 14 residues. The CDR3 DNA is TGTGCCAGCTCACCGCAGACAGTCTACAATGAGCAGTTCTTC. Translation: CASSPQTVYNEQFF.

This clonotype was seen many times. The V gene is TRBV7-9, the J gene TRBJ1-2; weak D call: TRBD1 (5 bases). This CDR3 contains 13 residues. CDR1 and CDR2 from the germline V gene are SEHNR and FQNEAQ (reference sequence). Trimming took off 8 bases at V and 7 bases at J, with 17 bases between the two ends. The CDR3 nucleotides read TGTGCCAGCGCGGGACTCCTTATTTCTGGCTACACCTTC. Its translation is CASAGLLISGYTF.

This chain joins TRBV20-1 and TRBJ1-1; the match to TRBD1 covers 7 bases. The CDR3 totals 14 residues. CDR1 and CDR2 from the germline V gene are DFQATT and SNEGSKA (reference sequence). J was trimmed by 2 bases and V by 5 bases; bases with no gene match: 8. CDR3 region: CSAAGQLLNTEAFF. CDR3 DNA: TGCAGTGCTGCGGGACAGCTATTAAACACTGAAGCTTTCTTT.

The table lists this clonotype with many counts. This chain connects TRBV5-5 to TRBJ2-7, with D unclear. The length of the CDR3 is 15 residues. Germline CDR1 is SGHKS and CDR2 is YYEKEE (reference sequence). The V end was cut by 0 bases, the J end by 3 bases, with 13 bases between. CDR3 region: CASSLAGSSFYEQYF. CDR3 DNA: TGTGCCAGCAGCTTGGCCGGGTCTTCTTTCTACGAGCAGTACTTC.

This clonotype was recorded a few times. This chain uses TRBV7-2 with TRBJ2-7; perhaps TRBD1 as D (6 bases). Trimming left V 5 bases short and J 6 bases short, with 11 bases between. The CDR3 sequence is 12 residues long. In germline, CDR1 is SGHTA, CDR2 FQGNSA. The CDR3 protein is CASSATGREQYF. As DNA, the CDR3 is TGTGCCAGCAGCGCTACAGGGCGCGAGCAGTACTTC. Full variable domain (outside the CDR3, taken from reference TRBV7-2 and TRBJ2-7): GAGVSQSPSNKVTEKGKDVELRCDPISGHTALYWYRQSLGQGLEFLIYFQGNSAPDKSGLPSDRFSAERTGGSVSTLTIQRTQQEDSAVYLCASSATGREQYFGPGTRLTVT.

This clonotype was seen at least ten times. The rearrangement links TRBV11-2 to TRBJ2-3; D is possibly TRBD2 (6 bases). Per the germline V gene, CDR1 is SGHAT and CDR2 is FQNNGV. V gave up 4 bases and J gave up 6 bases, with 17 bases separating them. This CDR3 comprises 15 residues. CDR3 loop: CASSSSTGEDDTQYF. The CDR3, as DNA: TGTGCCAGCAGCTCTAGTACGGGGGAGGATGATACGCAGTATTTT.

This clonotype was detected only a few times. The V gene is TRBV5-4, the J gene TRBJ1-2; no firm D call. V dropped 0 bases and J dropped 0 bases, with 12 bases sitting between them. This CDR3 contains 16 residues. The germline gives CDR1 SGHNT, CDR2 YYREEE (reference sequence). CDR3 sequence (DNA): TGTGCCAGCAGCTTGGGTGTGGTTCAAGCTAACTATGGCTACACCTTC. It translates to CASSLGVVQANYGYTF. Looking up the rest from reference TRBV5-4 and TRBJ1-2 gives the full variable domain: ETGVTQSPTHLIKTRGQQVTLRCSSQSGHNTVSWYQQALGQGPQFIFQYYREEENGRGNFPPRFSGLQFPNYSSELNVNALELDDSALYLCASSLGVVQANYGYTFGSGTRLTVV.

The chain couples TRBV2 to TRBJ2-7; D is ambiguous. The germline V and J ends were trimmed by 7 bases and 5 bases, with 18 bases remaining between them. Germline assignment: CDR1 SNHLY and CDR2 FYNNEI. This CDR3 has 14 residues. The chain's CDR3 is CASNLDTLSHEQYF. The CDR3 nucleotides read TGTGCCAGCAATCTAGATACCCTATCCCACGAGCAGTACTTC. Looking up the rest from reference TRBV2 and TRBJ2-7 gives the full variable domain: EPEVTQTPSHQVTQMGQEVILRCVPISNHLYFYWYRQILGQKVEFLVSFYNNEISEKSEIFDDQFSVERPDGSNFTLKIRSTKLEDSAMYFCASNLDTLSHEQYFGPGTRLTVT.

This clonotype was observed at least ten times. V is TRBV20-1 and J is TRBJ2-1; TRBD2 agrees at 15 bases. Germline V lookup: CDR1 DFQATT, CDR2 SNEGSKA (reference sequence). V trimming: 5 bases; J trimming: 8 bases; junction bases outside the gene matches: 10. The CDR3 is 16 amino acids. The CDR3 protein is CSAHRTSGGDMDEQFF. The CDR3 DNA follows: TGCAGTGCTCACCGGACTAGCGGGGGGGATATGGATGAGCAGTTCTTC.

This clonotype has a count of ten or more. The rearrangement uses TRBV29-1 and TRBJ2-2, with no clear D. V was shortened by 4 bases and J by 0 bases, with 12 bases between the two germline ends. Germline V gene sequence: CDR1 SQVTM, CDR2 ANQGSEA. This CDR3 region has 15 residues. The CDR3 DNA is TGCAGCGTTGTGGATGTAGGACCGAACACCGGGGAGCTGTTTTTT. Its protein is CSVVDVGPNTGELFF.